These 28 T cell receptor beta chains came from one sample sequenced in a study of technical replicates of blood from several donors. Only in-frame clones appear in the TCRdb table, and some are missing; sequencing was by immunoSEQ multiplex PCR. Here the sample spans about 70,000 clones, around 91% being singletons. The sample consisted of T cells isolated from PBMCs. The receptors shown here come from a human donor in good health.

The gene calls are TRBV5-1 and TRBJ2-7; 8 bases match TRBD2. Germline V CDR1 and CDR2: SGHRS, YFSETQ. This CDR3 has 15 amino acids. The junction had 6 bases not matched to a gene; V was cut back by 4 bases and J by 0 bases. The CDR3 nucleotides read TGCGCCAGCAGCCCTATGGCGGGAGGCTCCTACGAGCAGTACTTC. It yields the protein CASSPMAGGSYEQYF.

The genes are TRBV5-6 and TRBJ1-2, with a weak D call TRBD1 (6 bases). V shed 4 bases and J shed 4 bases, with 17 bases lying between them. From germline, CDR1 is SGHDT and CDR2 YYEEEE. The CDR3 length is 15 residues. CDR3 sequence (DNA): TGTGCCAGCAGCAGGAACCGGGACAAACGCTATGGCTACACCTTC. This codes for CASSRNRDKRYGYTF.

The chain joins TRBV6-6 to TRBJ2-7; TRBD1 agrees at 9 bases. V was pared by 4 bases and J by 7 bases, with 11 bases of the junction left unmatched. This CDR3 has 15 amino acids. Germline CDR1 and CDR2: MNHNY and SVGAGI (reference sequence). The CDR3 DNA is TGTGCCAGCAGTTTTCGGGGACAGGGCATAAGTGAGCAGTACTTC. Translation: CASSFRGQGISEQYF.

This chain links TRBV5-1 with TRBJ2-3; TRBD2 agrees at 8 bases. The CDR3 totals 14 residues. V gave up 6 bases and J gave up 5 bases; unmatched junction bases: 8. Germline V gene sequence: CDR1 SGHRS, CDR2 YFSETQ. CDR3 bases: TGCGCCAGCAAAATATTCCTAGCGGGAGATACGCAGTATTTT. Amino acid sequence: CASKIFLAGDTQYF.

The chain carries TRBV23-1 and TRBJ1-5; D gene unclear. TRBV23-1 is labeled an ORF, and its function is uncertain. The CDR3 length is 12 residues. V shed 9 bases and J shed 5 bases, with 11 bases lying between them. In DNA form, the CDR3 reads TGCGCCAGTGGATGGCGGTATCAGCCCCAGCATTTT. Protein product: CASGWRYQPQHF.

The table lists this clone with a count of one. The V call is TRBV7-9, the J call TRBJ1-1; D gene uncertain. CDR1 and CDR2 (germline): SEHNR, FQNEAQ (reference sequence). The V and J ends lost 1 base and 0 bases respectively, with 9 bases between them. The length of the CDR3 is 15 residues. The CDR3 spells CASSLGGYLNTEAFF. The CDR3 DNA is TGTGCCAGCAGCTTAGGCGGGTATTTGAACACTGAAGCTTTCTTT. The whole variable domain, filled in from reference TRBV7-9 and TRBJ1-1, reads DTGVSQNPRHKITKRGQNVTFRCDPISEHNRLYWYRQTLGQGPEFLTYFQNEAQLEKSRLLSDRFSAERPKGSFSTLEIQRTEQGDSAMYLCASSLGGYLNTEAFFGQGTRLTVV.

The chain joins TRBV9 to TRBJ2-7; 9 bases fit TRBD2. J lost 3 bases, V lost 3 bases, and 7 bases had no gene match. This CDR3 spans 15 amino acids. Germline V gene sequence: CDR1 SGDLS, CDR2 YYNGEE. The CDR3: CASSGLAETGYEQYF. The CDR3 DNA is TGTGCCAGCAGCGGACTAGCGGAGACGGGCTACGAGCAGTACTTC. The full variable domain, completed using reference TRBV9 and TRBJ2-7, is DSGVTQTPKHLITATGQRVTLRCSPRSGDLSVYWYQQSLDQGLQFLIQYYNGEERAKGNILERFSAQQFPDLHSELNLSSLELGDSALYFCASSGLAETGYEQYFGPGTRLTVT.

In its sample, this clone was seen once. The chain combines TRBV9 with TRBJ2-7, with D possibly being TRBD2 (6 bases). V lost 2 bases to trimming and J lost 1 base, with 7 bases between them. The CDR3 spans 13 residues. CDR1 SGDLS and CDR2 YYNGEE come from the germline V gene. The CDR3 reads CASSVRGSYEQYF. The CDR3 DNA is TGTGCCAGCAGCGTGCGGGGTTCCTACGAGCAGTACTTC.

V is TRBV30 and J is TRBJ2-5; unclear D gene. Trimming pared 1 base from V and 0 bases from J, leaving 12 bases between. Germline V CDR1 and CDR2: GTSNPN, SVGIG (reference sequence). CDR3 length equals 15 residues. The CDR3 region is CAWSELQTNQETQYF. In nucleotides, the CDR3 is TGTGCCTGGAGTGAATTGCAGACAAACCAAGAGACCCAGTACTTC.

The chain uses TRBV28 and TRBJ2-5; 8 bases align to TRBD2. The germline gives CDR1 MDHEN, CDR2 SYDVKM. V was clipped by 7 bases and J by 5 bases; unmatched bases: 3. The CDR3 length is 12 residues. CDR3 in amino acids: CASTPGGETQYF. CDR3 DNA: TGTGCCAGCACCCCGGGAGGGGAGACCCAGTACTTC.

V gene TRBV7-8 combines with J gene TRBJ2-2; the match to TRBD1 covers 10 bases. The CDR3 contains 16 residues. With 4 bases clipped from V and 6 bases from J, the junction kept 8 bases outside the gene matches. Germline values: CDR1 SGHVS, CDR2 FQNEAQ. In DNA, the CDR3 is TGTGCCAGCAGCTCCCGGGGACAGGGGAGGTCCGGGGAGCTGTTTTTT. Its translation is CASSSRGQGRSGELFF.

The chain carries TRBV10-3 and TRBJ2-1; TRBD2 agrees at 8 bases. This CDR3 contains 15 residues. After removal of 9 bases from V and 0 bases from J, the junction contained 7 bases not matched to a gene. Germline V CDR1 and CDR2: ENHRY, SYGVKD. The CDR3: CAIKTSGSSYNEQFF. CDR3 nucleotide sequence: TGTGCCATTAAAACCAGCGGGAGCTCCTACAATGAGCAGTTCTTC.

The rearrangement links TRBV5-1 to TRBJ1-1; D not resolved. V lost 3 bases to trimming and J lost 5 bases, with 17 bases between them. The CDR3 spans 15 residues. Germline V lookup: CDR1 SGHRS, CDR2 YFSETQ. The DNA for the CDR3 is TGCGCCAGCAGCTCCTCCTCGTGGCTACTAACTGAAGCTTTCTTT. Its translation: CASSSSSWLLTEAFF. The entire variable domain, with the rest obtained from reference TRBV5-1 and TRBJ1-1, is as follows: KAGVTQTPRYLIKTRGQQVTLSCSPISGHRSVSWYQQTPGQGLQFLFEYFSETQRNKGNFPGRFSGRQFSNSRSEMNVSTLELGDSALYLCASSSSSWLLTEAFFGQGTRLTVV.

This chain joins TRBV28 and TRBJ2-2; 8 bases fit TRBD1. The CDR3 extends over 16 amino acids. The germline gives CDR1 MDHEN, CDR2 SYDVKM. Trimming took 3 bases from V and 4 from J; bases not matched to a gene: 7. The CDR3 here is CASSFLGQGGTGELFF. The CDR3 nucleotides read TGTGCCAGCAGTTTCTTAGGACAGGGCGGCACCGGGGAGCTGTTTTTT. Drawing the rest from reference TRBV28 and TRBJ2-2, the complete variable domain is DVKVTQSSRYLVKRTGEKVFLECVQDMDHENMFWYRQDPGLGLRLIYFSYDVKMKEKGDIPEGYSVSREKKERFSLILESASTNQTSMYLCASSFLGQGGTGELFFGEGSRLTVL.

The rearrangement joins TRBV30 to TRBJ2-3; 10 bases align to TRBD1. V trimming: 3 bases; J trimming: 5 bases; junction bases outside the gene matches: 8. The CDR3 sequence is 15 residues long. Germline V gene data show CDR1 as GTSNPN and CDR2 as SVGIG (reference sequence). DNA for the CDR3: TGTGCCTGGAGCGCGGGGACAGGGGATAAAGATACGCAGTATTTT. This translates into CAWSAGTGDKDTQYF.

This chain uses TRBV28 with TRBJ2-3; TRBD2 agrees at 7 bases. Looked up from germline, CDR1 is MDHEN and CDR2 is SYDVKM. V lost 10 bases, J lost 3 bases, and 10 bases stayed unmatched. The CDR3 length is 14 residues. The CDR3 bases are TGTGCCACGGATGGACTAGACTTTACAGATACGCAGTATTTT. Translation gives CATDGLDFTDTQYF. The entire variable domain, with the rest obtained from reference TRBV28 and TRBJ2-3, is as follows: DVKVTQSSRYLVKRTGEKVFLECVQDMDHENMFWYRQDPGLGLRLIYFSYDVKMKEKGDIPEGYSVSREKKERFSLILESASTNQTSMYLCATDGLDFTDTQYFGPGTRLTVL.

V usage is TRBV2 and J usage is TRBJ1-1, with D possibly matching TRBD1 (5 bases). Germline V gene data show CDR1 as SNHLY and CDR2 as FYNNEI. The V and J ends lost 10 bases and 3 bases respectively, with 15 bases between them. The CDR3 is 13 residues long. Written as DNA, the CDR3 is TGTGCCAAAGGGACTTTAGGGCACACTGAAGCTTTCTTT. Protein product: CAKGTLGHTEAFF.

The chain employs TRBV10-3 and TRBJ2-5; TRBD2 aligns across 9 bases. Trimming at V came to 3 bases and at J to 5 bases, leaving 10 bases not matched to a gene. This CDR3 spans 16 amino acids. CDR1 is ENHRY, CDR2 SYGVKD, per germline. The CDR3, as DNA: TGTGCCATCAGTGACCCGGGACTAGCAATTGAGGAGACCCAGTACTTC. Protein product: CAISDPGLAIEETQYF.

This clone was seen only once. This chain links TRBV19 with TRBJ2-3; TRBD2 might be the D (5 bases). Germline loops: CDR1 LNHDA, CDR2 SQIVND (reference sequence). The CDR3 loop spans 14 amino acids. With 7 bases removed from V and 1 base from J, the gap between germline ends came to 12 bases. The CDR3 coding sequence is TGTGCCAGTAATCTCGTCGGGGGCACAGATACGCAGTATTTT. This translates into CASNLVGGTDTQYF. The whole variable domain, remainder taken from reference TRBV19 and TRBJ2-3, is DGGITQSPKYLFRKEGQNVTLSCEQNLNHDAMYWYRQDPGQGLRLIYYSQIVNDFQKGDIAEGYSVSREKKESFPLTVTSAQKNPTAFYLCASNLVGGTDTQYFGPGTRLTVL.

This chain links TRBV6-1 with TRBJ1-1; D ambiguous. This CDR3 spans 13 amino acids. The V and J ends lost 8 bases and 0 bases respectively, with 10 bases between them. Per the germline V gene, CDR1 is MNHNS and CDR2 is SASEGT. DNA of the CDR3: TGTGCCAGCGAGGAGGATTTGAACACTGAAGCTTTCTTT. Encoded protein: CASEEDLNTEAFF.

In its sample, this clone was seen once. The rearrangement links TRBV5-5 to TRBJ1-3; 7 positions match TRBD1. The V segment lost 4 bases and the J segment 4 bases; nucleotides outside the gene matches: 8. The V gene's germline CDR1 is SGHKS and CDR2 YYEKEE (reference sequence). CDR3 length equals 15 residues. CDR3 sequence reads: CASSPPDRVGNTIYF. The CDR3 bases are TGTGCCAGCAGCCCGCCCGACAGGGTCGGAAACACCATATATTTT.

The rearrangement uses TRBV30 and TRBJ1-1; 7 nucleotides line up with TRBD1. V lost 2 bases to trimming and J lost 4 bases; unmatched junction nucleotides: 4. CDR1 is GTSNPN and CDR2 is SVGIG in the germline V gene (reference sequence). The CDR3 totals 13 residues. CDR3 sequence: CAWSYQGGTEAFF. DNA of the CDR3: TGTGCCTGGAGTTATCAGGGGGGCACTGAAGCTTTCTTT.

This chain joins TRBV28 and TRBJ2-7, with D perhaps TRBD2 (6 bases). The CDR3 runs to 13 residues. CDR1 is MDHEN and CDR2 is SYDVKM in the germline V gene. Trimming removed 6 bases at V and 3 bases at J, with 12 bases between. The CDR3 DNA sequence: TGTGCCAGCAGGGGGGGTGCCCGCTACGAGCAGTACTTC. This sequence encodes CASRGGARYEQYF.

The chain employs TRBV16 and TRBJ2-5, with D unclear. The CDR3 is 14 residues long. Trimming took off 2 bases at V and 5 bases at J, with 12 bases between the two ends. The V gene's germline CDR1 is KGHSY and CDR2 FQNENV. CDR3 DNA: TGTGCCAGCAGCCAAGGGCAGGCCGATGAGACCCAGTACTTC. Translation: CASSQGQADETQYF.

The J gene is TRBJ2-4, the V gene TRBV6-5, with TRBD1 identical over 7 bases. Germline V CDR1 and CDR2: MNHEY, SVGAGI. The V gene end was trimmed by 4 bases and the J gene end by 5 bases; junction bases not matched to a gene: 5. The CDR3 contains 14 residues. The CDR3 loop reads CASSLWGQQNIQYF. The DNA of the CDR3 is TGTGCCAGCAGTTTATGGGGACAGCAAAACATTCAGTACTTC.

The chain combines TRBV10-3 with TRBJ2-3, with D possibly matching TRBD1 (6 bases). CDR3 size: 14 residues. Trimming shortened V by 3 bases and J by 1 base, and 8 bases separated the two germline ends. In germline, CDR1 is ENHRY, CDR2 SYGVKD. In nucleotides, the CDR3 is TGTGCCATCAGTGAAAGACAGGGCACAGATACGCAGTATTTT. Protein sequence: CAISERQGTDTQYF.

This clone was seen once. The CDR3 DNA sequence: TGTGCCAGCAGTGAATTGGGACTAGCGGGAAGCACAGATACGCAGTATTTT. Amino acids: CASSELGLAGSTDTQYF. The chain uses TRBV6-1 and TRBJ2-3; 13 bases align to TRBD2. Germline lookup yields CDR1 MNHNS and CDR2 SASEGT. V was clipped by 2 bases and J by 0 bases; unmatched bases: 2. The CDR3 is 17 amino acids.

This chain joins TRBV15 and TRBJ1-2, with 7 bases aligning to TRBD1. The CDR3 spans 16 residues. V lost 5 bases and J lost 6; bases outside the gene matches: 15. Germline V lookup: CDR1 LNHNV, CDR2 YYDKDF (reference sequence). CDR3 in DNA: TGTGCCACCAGCCCTCCGTTAGGACAGGTCTTTCATGGCTACACCTTC. Translating it yields CATSPPLGQVFHGYTF.